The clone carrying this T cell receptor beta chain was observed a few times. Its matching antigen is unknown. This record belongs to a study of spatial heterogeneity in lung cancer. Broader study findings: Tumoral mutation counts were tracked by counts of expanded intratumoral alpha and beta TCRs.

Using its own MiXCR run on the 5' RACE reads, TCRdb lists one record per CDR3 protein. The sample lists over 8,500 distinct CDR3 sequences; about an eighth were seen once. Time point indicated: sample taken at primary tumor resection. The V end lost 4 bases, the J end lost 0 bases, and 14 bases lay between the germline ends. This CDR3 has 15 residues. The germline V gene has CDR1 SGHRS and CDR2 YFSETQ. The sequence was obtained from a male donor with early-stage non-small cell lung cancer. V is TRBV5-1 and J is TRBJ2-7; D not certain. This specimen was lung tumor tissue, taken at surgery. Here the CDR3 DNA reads TGCGCCAGCAGCCCGGGTGGGTCTAGCTCCTACGAGCAGTACTTC. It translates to CASSPGGSSSYEQYF.